A selection of T cell receptor beta chains follows, all from one sample in a study of T cells in Graves' hyperthyroidism and ophthalmopathy. TCRdb re-called the multiplex PCR reads with MiXCR, one entry per CDR3 protein. The sample shows 500,000 to 600,000 distinct CDR3 sequences, 35% to 50% of them seen only once. The sample was peripheral blood or thyroid tissue (not recorded which). Source of these receptors: an adult woman with Graves' disease, either hyperthyroidism or ophthalmopathy (not recorded which). The CDR3 runs from the conserved cysteine through the conserved F or W. The D gene is left open where the match is weak. Expanded clones are given a class, and other clones once, few, many or no size at all.

j_call | clone_size | d_call | v_call | cdr3_aa | cdr3_nt
TRBJ2-7 | NA | NA | TRBV29-1 | CSVGGGYDEQYF | TGCAGCGTTGGAGGGGGATATGACGAGCAGTACTTC
TRBJ1-4 | many | NA | TRBV20-1 | CSAKPGTFNEKLFF | TGCAGTGCTAAACCCGGGACCTTTAATGAAAAACTGTTTTTT
TRBJ1-2 | once | NA | TRBV20-1 | CSARDWGGVENGYTF | TGCAGTGCTAGAGATTGGGGGGGCGTTGAGAATGGCTACACCTTC
TRBJ2-1 | NA | NA | TRBV29-1 | CSVELAGSRYEQFF | TGCAGCGTTGAATTGGCGGGATCAAGGTATGAGCAGTTCTTC
TRBJ2-5 | many | TRBD2 | TRBV20-1 | CSGEGGPLETQYF | TGCAGTGGGGAGGGAGGGCCGCTGGAGACCCAGTACTTC
TRBJ1-2 | once | TRBD1 | TRBV5-4 | CASSLETGGSGLYGYTF | TGTGCCAGCAGCTTGGAGACAGGGGGCTCCGGATTATATGGCTACACCTTC
TRBJ1-5 | NA | NA | TRBV20-1 | CSALDSLGSFSNQPQHF | TGCAGTGCTTTGGACAGTCTGGGGTCGTTTTCCAATCAGCCCCAGCATTTT
TRBJ1-3 | few | NA | TRBV7-9 | CACTGNTIYF | TGTGCCTGCACTGGAAACACCATATATTTT
TRBJ1-6 | NA | TRBD1 | TRBV12-3/TRBV12-4 | CASSDREGSPLHF | TGTGCCAGCAGCGACAGGGAAGGTTCACCCCTCCACTTT
TRBJ1-1 | many | NA | TRBV7-2 | CASSPRGGRHTEAFF | TGTGCCAGCAGCCCTCGGGGAGGGAGGCACACTGAAGCTTTCTTT
TRBJ2-7 | many | TRBD1 | TRBV10-3 | CAISESLGQGPYEQYF | TGTGCCATCAGTGAGTCGCTGGGACAGGGACCTTACGAGCAGTACTTC
TRBJ2-7 | NA | TRBD2 | TRBV24-1 | CATSDGGSSYEQYF | TGTGCCACCAGTGACGGCGGGAGTTCCTACGAGCAGTACTTC
TRBJ2-7 | many | TRBD1 | TRBV29-1 | CSVGRTGPTYEQYF | TGCAGCGTTGGCAGGACAGGTCCTACCTACGAGCAGTACTTC
TRBJ1-5 | NA | NA | TRBV9 | CASSTGAGNQPQHF | TGTGCCAGCAGCACCGGGGCAGGGAATCAGCCCCAGCATTTT
TRBJ2-1 | few | NA | TRBV7-2 | CASSLTGRHEQFF | TGTGCCAGCAGCCTGACAGGTCGCCATGAGCAGTTCTTC
TRBJ1-2 | NA | NA | TRBV10-3 | CAISEGWAEGYGYTF | TGTGCCATCAGTGAGGGCTGGGCCGAGGGCTATGGCTACACCTTC
TRBJ2-6 | few | NA | TRBV27 | CASSPSGAGANVLTF | TGTGCCAGCAGCCCTTCCGGGGCCGGGGCCAACGTCCTGACTTTC
TRBJ1-2 | few | NA | TRBV7-2 | CASRPSGDGYYTF | TGTGCCAGCAGGCCTTCCGGGGACGGCTACTACACCTTC
TRBJ1-1 | NA | TRBD1 | TRBV7-2 | CASSPGTGGYSEAFF | TGTGCCAGCAGCCCCGGGACAGGGGGCTATTCTGAAGCTTTCTTT
TRBJ2-5 | NA | TRBD2 | TRBV10-3 | CAISDWTSVETQYF | TGTGCCATCAGTGACTGGACTAGCGTCGAGACCCAGTACTTC
TRBJ2-7 | many | NA | TRBV7-6 | CASSPNPPTGKFYEQYF | TGTGCCAGCAGCCCGAATCCTCCGACAGGCAAGTTCTACGAGCAGTACTTC